A selection of T cell receptor beta chains follows, all from one sample in a study of type 1 regulatory T cells. MiXCR, applied by TCRdb to the reads, yields one record per CDR3 protein. The repertoire includes about 62,000 distinct CDR3 sequences, 62% of them detected once, and 1.8% sits in the top ten. Their antigens remain unidentified. Material: cultured non-Tr1 T cells, either the whole culture or a sorted T cell fraction (not recorded which). All receptors come from a human donor in good health. Both conserved end residues are part of each CDR3. Fields, in order: V gene, J gene, clone size, D gene, CDR3 protein, CDR3 DNA. The D gene is left open where the match is weak. Rows may omit the clone size; those that give it use once, few, many or a size class.

>TRBV24-1|TRBJ2-3|-|TRBD2
CATSDQWTSGRHTDTQYF
TGTGCCACCAGTGACCAGTGGACTAGCGGGAGACACACAGATACGCAGTATTTT
>TRBV20-1|TRBJ1-4|-|-
CSADAEQGNEKLFF
TGCAGTGCTGATGCCGAACAGGGAAATGAAAAACTGTTTTTT
>TRBV29-1|TRBJ1-1|-|-
CSALDRKNIEAFF
TGCAGCGCCCTAGACAGGAAAAACATTGAAGCTTTCTTT
>TRBV11-3|TRBJ2-1|few|-
CASSLETRSRQYNEQFF
TGTGCCAGCAGCTTAGAGACTAGAAGTCGTCAATACAATGAGCAGTTCTTC
>TRBV7-9|TRBJ2-7|-|-
CASSLRGLYEQYF
TGTGCCAGCAGCTTACGCGGACTCTACGAGCAGTACTTC
>TRBV5-5|TRBJ1-2|-|TRBD1
CASSLGQGVDYGYIF
TGTGCCAGCAGCTTGGGACAGGGGGTTGACTATGGTTACATCTTC
>TRBV7-3|TRBJ2-1|-|-
CASSLSVVYDEQFF
TGTGCCAGCAGCTTATCCGTTGTCTACGATGAGCAGTTCTTC
>TRBV7-3|TRBJ2-1|few|TRBD2
CASSSGGRAFF
TGTGCCAGCAGCTCGGGCGGGAGGGCGTTCTTC
>TRBV2|TRBJ1-6|-|TRBD1
CASTLSRTGISPLHF
TGTGCCAGCACCCTCTCCAGGACAGGCATTTCACCCCTCCACTTT
>TRBV6-6|TRBJ2-7|-|-
CASSYSTAEEQYF
TGTGCCAGCAGTTACTCGACCGCAGAGGAGCAGTACTTC
>TRBV6-1|TRBJ2-6|few|TRBD1
CASSARDRGLGANVLTF
TGTGCCAGCAGTGCCCGGGACAGGGGGCTAGGGGCCAACGTCCTGACTTTC
>TRBV20-1|TRBJ1-1|-|-
CSAPSTGLNTEAFF
TGCAGTGCTCCAAGCACGGGGTTGAACACTGAAGCTTTCTTT
>TRBV6-2/TRBV6-3|TRBJ1-5|-|-
CASSPRGVGNQPQHF
TGTGCCAGCAGTCCCAGGGGTGTTGGCAATCAGCCCCAGCATTTT
>TRBV3-1|TRBJ1-2|-|-
CASSPGLLDYGYTF
TGTGCCAGCAGCCCTGGGCTTTTGGACTATGGCTACACCTTC
>TRBV30|TRBJ1-2|-|-
CAWSGQDYGYTF
TGTGCCTGGAGTGGTCAGGACTATGGCTACACCTTC
>TRBV3-1|TRBJ2-7|-|-
CASSHRSDGGSYF
TGTGCCAGCAGCCATCGTTCTGATGGAGGCTCGTACTTC